This passage covers 28 T cell receptor beta chains from one sample sequenced in a study of long-term antiretroviral therapy in people with HIV. Version v3.0 of the immunoSEQ assay was performed at survey level. Libraries were prepared by immunoSEQ multiplex PCR; TCRdb keeps only in-frame clonotypes and omits some of them. This sample yields 20,000 to 25,000 clones, of which approximately 80% are seen a single time; about 20% belongs to the top ten. This material consisted of unsorted PBMCs, taken 0.1 years before starting antiretroviral therapy. The receptors shown here come from a man between 18 and 35 years old with HIV.

The chain links TRBV27 to TRBJ2-3, with TRBD2 matching over 10 bases. CDR3 length: 15 residues. The V and J ends lost 3 bases and 5 bases, in that order; junction bases with no gene match: 5. The germline V gene has CDR1 MNHEY and CDR2 SMNVEV (reference sequence). The CDR3 DNA reads TGTGCCAGCAGTTTTACAGCGGGGGGGCAAGATACGCAGTATTTT. It yields the protein CASSFTAGGQDTQYF.

V is TRBV28 and J is TRBJ2-7; 11 nucleotides align to TRBD2. J was trimmed by 3 bases and V by 5 bases; bases with no gene match: 6. The CDR3 runs to 15 residues. CDR1 and CDR2 from the germline V gene are MDHEN and SYDVKM. CDR3 in amino acids: CASSHSSGRSYEQYF. CDR3 nucleotides: TGTGCCAGCAGTCATTCTAGCGGGAGGAGCTACGAGCAGTACTTC.

This sequence joins TRBV5-5 and TRBJ1-5; TRBD1 aligns across 9 bases. Losses at the gene ends were 2 bases for V and 5 bases for J; bases not matched to a gene: 14. The germline V gene encodes CDR1 SGHKS and CDR2 YYEKEE (reference sequence). CDR3 length equals 18 residues. CDR3 residues: CASSFLPGTGRGDQPQHF. The CDR3 DNA reads TGTGCCAGCAGCTTCCTCCCGGGGACAGGGAGAGGAGATCAGCCCCAGCATTTT.

V usage is TRBV6-5 and J usage is TRBJ2-2; D remains ambiguous. V lost 2 bases to trimming and J lost 1 base, with 8 bases between them. Germline V CDR1 and CDR2: MNHEY, SVGAGI. There are 15 residues in the CDR3. The CDR3 DNA is TGTGCCAGCAGTTACGGCGCAGGGAACACCGGGGAGCTGTTTTTT. It specifies CASSYGAGNTGELFF.

This clone was detected a few times. The gene calls are TRBV27 and TRBJ2-7; TRBD1 might be the D (5 bases). The CDR3 covers 15 residues. Trimming removed 5 bases from V and 3 bases from J, with 17 bases in between. Germline CDR1 and CDR2: MNHEY and SMNVEV (reference sequence). The chain's CDR3 is CASSLSYRSLYEQYF. The CDR3 DNA is TGTGCCAGCAGTCTCAGTTACAGGTCCCTCTACGAGCAGTACTTC.

V and J are TRBV19 and TRBJ2-7; tentative D call: TRBD1 (5 bases). V lost 5 bases and J lost 1, with 9 bases in between. Looked up from germline, CDR1 is LNHDA and CDR2 is SQIVND (reference sequence). The CDR3 is 13 residues long. In nucleotides, the CDR3 is TGTGCCAGTAGTTTGCAGGGTTCCTACGAGCAGTACTTC. Its protein product is CASSLQGSYEQYF.

This clone was detected once. The chain recombines TRBV9 with TRBJ1-1; 8 nucleotides match TRBD1. Per the germline V gene, CDR1 is SGDLS and CDR2 is YYNGEE. V was pared by 3 bases and J by 5 bases, with 3 bases of the junction left unmatched. The CDR3 runs 13 residues. In nucleotides, the CDR3 is TGTGCCAGCAGCGGGACAGGGAGGACTGAAGCTTTCTTT. It codes for CASSGTGRTEAFF.

The chain joins TRBV2 to TRBJ1-1; D uncertain. CDR3 length: 15 amino acids. V dropped 2 bases and J dropped 4 bases, with 14 bases sitting between them. In germline, CDR1 is SNHLY, CDR2 FYNNEI. Here the CDR3 reads CASSETEGGTTEAFF. CDR3 in DNA: TGTGCCAGCAGTGAAACTGAGGGTGGTACCACTGAAGCTTTCTTT.

The J gene is TRBJ1-4, the V gene TRBV7-6, with TRBD1 identical over 7 bases. The CDR3 runs 15 residues. After removal of 2 bases from V and 5 bases from J, the junction contained 5 bases not matched to a gene. CDR1 and CDR2 (germline): SGHVS, FNYEAQ. The chain's CDR3 is CASSLMTGLNEKLFF. The CDR3 bases are TGTGCCAGCAGCTTAATGACAGGGCTCAATGAAAAACTGTTTTTT.

The genes are TRBV7-2 and TRBJ1-2; D is uncertain. The CDR3 runs to 12 residues. Trimming left V 4 bases short and J 4 bases short, with 7 bases between. Germline CDR1 reads SGHTA; CDR2 reads FQGNSA. Written as DNA, the CDR3 is TGTGCCAGCAGCTCGAACAGCTATGGCTACACCTTC. Its protein product is CASSSNSYGYTF.

The chain links TRBV4-1 to TRBJ1-4; D is perhaps TRBD1 (5 bases). The germline gives CDR1 MGHRA, CDR2 YSYEKL. The CDR3 covers 16 residues. V was shortened by 1 base and J by 4 bases, with 13 bases between the two germline ends. CDR3 bases: TGCGCCAGCAGCCAAGGGAGGGGCACGGGTAATGAAAAACTGTTTTTT. As protein: CASSQGRGTGNEKLFF.

The chain recombines TRBV5-1 with TRBJ1-1; D unresolved. Looked up from germline, CDR1 is SGHRS and CDR2 is YFSETQ. Deletions cut 2 bases from V and 1 base from J, with 12 bases between. The CDR3 covers 15 residues. In nucleotides, the CDR3 is TGCGCCAGCAGCTTTCGGTCTCCAGGGAACACTGAAGCTTTCTTT. As protein: CASSFRSPGNTEAFF.

This clone was recorded only once. The chain uses TRBV10-1 and TRBJ2-7; no definite D call. Trimming took off 2 bases at V and 7 bases at J, with 9 bases between the two ends. CDR1 is WNHNN, CDR2 SYGVQD, per germline (reference sequence). This CDR3 is built from 12 residues. CDR3 nucleotide sequence: TGCGCCAGCAGTGAGAAGGGTGGGGAGCAGTACTTC. Encoded protein: CASSEKGGEQYF.

V usage is TRBV10-3 and J usage is TRBJ2-1; the match to TRBD2 covers 11 bases. CDR1 and CDR2 from the germline V gene are ENHRY and SYGVKD. J gave up 0 bases and V 0 bases, and 13 bases lay outside the gene matches. CDR3 length: 21 residues. The CDR3 sequence: CAISESTRLAGGLSSYNEQFF. CDR3 DNA: TGTGCCATCAGTGAGTCGACACGGCTAGCGGGGGGCCTGAGCTCCTACAATGAGCAGTTCTTC.

This clone was recorded once. V gene TRBV2 combines with J gene TRBJ2-5; D not resolved. Trimming removed 6 bases at V and 1 base at J, with 12 bases between. The CDR3 runs to 14 residues. Germline CDR1 and CDR2: SNHLY and FYNNEI. The CDR3 coding sequence is TGTGCCAGCAGCCTTCGGACCGCCCAAGAGACCCAGTACTTC. Its protein product is CASSLRTAQETQYF.

This chain joins TRBV15 and TRBJ2-5, with a possible D match to TRBD1 (6 bases). The last part of the DNA fits TRBJ2-7 better; the J call may be wrong. Germline V gives CDR1 LNHNV, CDR2 YYDKDF (reference sequence). CDR3 length: 15 residues. Here the CDR3 DNA reads TGTGCCACCAGCAGAGCAGGGGACGGTGCCTACGAGCAGTACTTC. It translates to CATSRAGDGAYEQYF.

This clone is categorized as medium-sized. The chain has TRBV28 and TRBJ2-7; D not certain. Germline V gene data show CDR1 as MDHEN and CDR2 as SYDVKM. Trimming cost V 9 bases and J 2 bases, with 5 bases left between them. This CDR3 contains 10 residues. The CDR3 region is CASAAYEQYF. CDR3 sequence (DNA): TGTGCCAGTGCCGCCTACGAGCAGTACTTC.

This clone has only one observation. This chain joins TRBV4-3 and TRBJ2-7, with D perhaps TRBD1 or TRBD2 (6 bases each). The CDR3 contains 16 residues. Trimming removed 0 bases at V and 3 bases at J, with 15 bases between. Per the germline V gene, CDR1 is LGHNA and CDR2 is YSLEER. CDR3 loop: CASSQELGGPSYEQYF. The CDR3 DNA is TGCGCCAGCAGCCAAGAACTGGGGGGCCCAAGCTACGAGCAGTACTTC.

This clone was recorded a few times. The chain couples TRBV21-1 to TRBJ1-5; the table's D call, TRBD1, was not checked against the DNA. TRBV21-1 is listed as a pseudogene. The length of the CDR3 is 17 residues. DNA for the CDR3: TGTGCCAGCAGCCTCAGTTCAGGGGTCCATAGCAATCAGCCCCAGCATTTT. Encoded protein: CASSLSSGVHSNQPQHF.

The genes are TRBV7-9 and TRBJ1-5; TRBD1 might be the D (5 bases). CDR1 is SEHNR and CDR2 is FQNEAQ in the germline V gene (reference sequence). This CDR3 spans 16 amino acids. The V end was cut by 5 bases, the J end by 0 bases, with 14 bases between. The CDR3 DNA follows: TGTGCCAGCAGCCCCGACCTGGACACTAGCAATCAGCCCCAGCATTTT. Amino acids: CASSPDLDTSNQPQHF.

V and J are TRBV28 and TRBJ2-7; 12 bases fit TRBD2. This CDR3 comprises 17 residues. The germline V gene encodes CDR1 MDHEN and CDR2 SYDVKM. V trimming: 5 bases; J trimming: 5 bases; junction bases outside the gene matches: 13. CDR3 DNA: TGTGCCAGCAGTCTTCTCGGACTAGCGGGGAGCCCCGACGAGCAGTACTTC. It specifies CASSLLGLAGSPDEQYF. Full variable domain (outside the CDR3, taken from reference TRBV28 and TRBJ2-7): DVKVTQSSRYLVKRTGEKVFLECVQDMDHENMFWYRQDPGLGLRLIYFSYDVKMKEKGDIPEGYSVSREKKERFSLILESASTNQTSMYLCASSLLGLAGSPDEQYFGPGTRLTVT.

The chain uses TRBV28 and TRBJ2-5, with 10 bases that match TRBD1. The germline CDR1 and CDR2 sequences are MDHEN and SYDVKM. After removal of 6 bases from V and 4 bases from J, the junction contained 20 bases not matched to a gene. CDR3 length: 19 residues. The CDR3 spells CASRAGTGELWINRETQYF. In DNA form, the CDR3 reads TGTGCCAGCAGGGCCGGGACAGGGGAATTGTGGATTAATAGAGAGACCCAGTACTTC.

The rearrangement uses TRBV11-2 and TRBJ2-1; D uncertain. Trimming shortened V by 1 base and J by 6 bases, and 13 bases separated the two germline ends. The CDR3 length is 15 residues. The germline gives CDR1 SGHAT, CDR2 FQNNGV. CDR3 sequence: CASSLVIRPSNEQFF. In DNA, the CDR3 is TGTGCCAGCAGCTTAGTCATAAGACCTTCCAATGAGCAGTTCTTC.

This clone counts as medium-sized. The chain recombines TRBV5-1 with TRBJ2-7, with D possibly being TRBD1 or TRBD2 (5 bases each). CDR1 is SGHRS and CDR2 is YFSETQ in the germline V gene. V was clipped by 5 bases and J by 2 bases, with 11 bases between them. The CDR3 length is 13 residues. CDR3 amino acids: CASSRDGPYEQYF. Written as DNA, the CDR3 is TGCGCCAGCAGTCGGGACGGTCCCTACGAGCAGTACTTC.

This sequence joins TRBV7-9 and TRBJ2-3; the match to TRBD2 covers 7 bases. Germline CDR1 and CDR2: SEHNR and FQNEAQ (reference sequence). Trimming took 0 bases from V and 0 from J; bases not matched to a gene: 6. The CDR3 consists of 17 residues. The DNA for the CDR3 is TGTGCCAGCAGCTTAGCGGGAGCGGGGAGGAGCACAGATACGCAGTATTTT. Its protein product is CASSLAGAGRSTDTQYF.

The sample holds a few counts of this clone. The rearrangement uses TRBV19 and TRBJ1-5; D gene uncertain. The CDR3 contains 16 residues. Germline CDR1 reads LNHDA; CDR2 reads SQIVND (reference sequence). V lost 7 bases and J lost 2, with 18 bases in between. In DNA form, the CDR3 reads TGTGCCAGTAAGGGCCGTGCGAATATTGGCAATCAGCCCCAGCATTTT. Amino acid sequence: CASKGRANIGNQPQHF.

The rearrangement joins TRBV25-1 to TRBJ1-1; 7 bases are a match to TRBD1. CDR3 size: 14 residues. The germline gives CDR1 MGHDK, CDR2 SYGVNS. The V and J ends lost 7 bases and 3 bases, in that order; junction bases with no gene match: 8. CDR3 nucleotide sequence: TGTGCCAGCACGACAGGGCGGGGGGACACTGAAGCTTTCTTT. The encoded protein is CASTTGRGDTEAFF.

This clone was seen once. At one end, the junction sequence differs from germline, possibly due to a read error. The genes are TRBV7-8 and TRBJ2-7; D is undetermined. CDR1 and CDR2 from the germline V gene are SGHVS and FQNEAQ. CDR3 length: 13 amino acids. The CDR3 region is CASSLSPSDEQYF. In nucleotides, the CDR3 is TGTGCCAGCAGCTTATCTCCCTCCGACGAGCAGTACTTC.